The clone carrying this T cell receptor (beta chain) has more than one count but fewer than ten. As yet, its antigen is unknown. This record comes from a study of beta chain features in type 1 diabetes. Study-wide points: The study found that naive, central memory and Treg TCRB repertoires appeared more similar in patients than in healthy donors. Amplification by PCR could prefer shorter templates, with the same effect in patients and controls.

Sequenced material consisted of expressed TCRB transcripts (all of the isolated RNA was reverse transcribed). Libraries were prepared by immunoSEQ multiplex PCR; TCRdb keeps only in-frame clonotypes and omits some of them. The repertoire holds roughly 380,000 clones, with about 18% as singletons. The sequencing sample was made of naive CD4+ T cells from blood. The receptor was isolated from a woman between 18 and 29 years old in good health.

Here the CDR3 reads CAWSRMSTEAFF. The CDR3 DNA follows: TGTGCCTGGAGCCGAATGAGCACTGAAGCTTTCTTT. The chain is built from TRBV30 and TRBJ1-1; no firm D call. CDR1 and CDR2 (germline): GTSNPN, SVGIG (reference sequence). Trimming took 3 bases from V and 4 from J, leaving 9 bases between them. This CDR3 contains 12 residues.